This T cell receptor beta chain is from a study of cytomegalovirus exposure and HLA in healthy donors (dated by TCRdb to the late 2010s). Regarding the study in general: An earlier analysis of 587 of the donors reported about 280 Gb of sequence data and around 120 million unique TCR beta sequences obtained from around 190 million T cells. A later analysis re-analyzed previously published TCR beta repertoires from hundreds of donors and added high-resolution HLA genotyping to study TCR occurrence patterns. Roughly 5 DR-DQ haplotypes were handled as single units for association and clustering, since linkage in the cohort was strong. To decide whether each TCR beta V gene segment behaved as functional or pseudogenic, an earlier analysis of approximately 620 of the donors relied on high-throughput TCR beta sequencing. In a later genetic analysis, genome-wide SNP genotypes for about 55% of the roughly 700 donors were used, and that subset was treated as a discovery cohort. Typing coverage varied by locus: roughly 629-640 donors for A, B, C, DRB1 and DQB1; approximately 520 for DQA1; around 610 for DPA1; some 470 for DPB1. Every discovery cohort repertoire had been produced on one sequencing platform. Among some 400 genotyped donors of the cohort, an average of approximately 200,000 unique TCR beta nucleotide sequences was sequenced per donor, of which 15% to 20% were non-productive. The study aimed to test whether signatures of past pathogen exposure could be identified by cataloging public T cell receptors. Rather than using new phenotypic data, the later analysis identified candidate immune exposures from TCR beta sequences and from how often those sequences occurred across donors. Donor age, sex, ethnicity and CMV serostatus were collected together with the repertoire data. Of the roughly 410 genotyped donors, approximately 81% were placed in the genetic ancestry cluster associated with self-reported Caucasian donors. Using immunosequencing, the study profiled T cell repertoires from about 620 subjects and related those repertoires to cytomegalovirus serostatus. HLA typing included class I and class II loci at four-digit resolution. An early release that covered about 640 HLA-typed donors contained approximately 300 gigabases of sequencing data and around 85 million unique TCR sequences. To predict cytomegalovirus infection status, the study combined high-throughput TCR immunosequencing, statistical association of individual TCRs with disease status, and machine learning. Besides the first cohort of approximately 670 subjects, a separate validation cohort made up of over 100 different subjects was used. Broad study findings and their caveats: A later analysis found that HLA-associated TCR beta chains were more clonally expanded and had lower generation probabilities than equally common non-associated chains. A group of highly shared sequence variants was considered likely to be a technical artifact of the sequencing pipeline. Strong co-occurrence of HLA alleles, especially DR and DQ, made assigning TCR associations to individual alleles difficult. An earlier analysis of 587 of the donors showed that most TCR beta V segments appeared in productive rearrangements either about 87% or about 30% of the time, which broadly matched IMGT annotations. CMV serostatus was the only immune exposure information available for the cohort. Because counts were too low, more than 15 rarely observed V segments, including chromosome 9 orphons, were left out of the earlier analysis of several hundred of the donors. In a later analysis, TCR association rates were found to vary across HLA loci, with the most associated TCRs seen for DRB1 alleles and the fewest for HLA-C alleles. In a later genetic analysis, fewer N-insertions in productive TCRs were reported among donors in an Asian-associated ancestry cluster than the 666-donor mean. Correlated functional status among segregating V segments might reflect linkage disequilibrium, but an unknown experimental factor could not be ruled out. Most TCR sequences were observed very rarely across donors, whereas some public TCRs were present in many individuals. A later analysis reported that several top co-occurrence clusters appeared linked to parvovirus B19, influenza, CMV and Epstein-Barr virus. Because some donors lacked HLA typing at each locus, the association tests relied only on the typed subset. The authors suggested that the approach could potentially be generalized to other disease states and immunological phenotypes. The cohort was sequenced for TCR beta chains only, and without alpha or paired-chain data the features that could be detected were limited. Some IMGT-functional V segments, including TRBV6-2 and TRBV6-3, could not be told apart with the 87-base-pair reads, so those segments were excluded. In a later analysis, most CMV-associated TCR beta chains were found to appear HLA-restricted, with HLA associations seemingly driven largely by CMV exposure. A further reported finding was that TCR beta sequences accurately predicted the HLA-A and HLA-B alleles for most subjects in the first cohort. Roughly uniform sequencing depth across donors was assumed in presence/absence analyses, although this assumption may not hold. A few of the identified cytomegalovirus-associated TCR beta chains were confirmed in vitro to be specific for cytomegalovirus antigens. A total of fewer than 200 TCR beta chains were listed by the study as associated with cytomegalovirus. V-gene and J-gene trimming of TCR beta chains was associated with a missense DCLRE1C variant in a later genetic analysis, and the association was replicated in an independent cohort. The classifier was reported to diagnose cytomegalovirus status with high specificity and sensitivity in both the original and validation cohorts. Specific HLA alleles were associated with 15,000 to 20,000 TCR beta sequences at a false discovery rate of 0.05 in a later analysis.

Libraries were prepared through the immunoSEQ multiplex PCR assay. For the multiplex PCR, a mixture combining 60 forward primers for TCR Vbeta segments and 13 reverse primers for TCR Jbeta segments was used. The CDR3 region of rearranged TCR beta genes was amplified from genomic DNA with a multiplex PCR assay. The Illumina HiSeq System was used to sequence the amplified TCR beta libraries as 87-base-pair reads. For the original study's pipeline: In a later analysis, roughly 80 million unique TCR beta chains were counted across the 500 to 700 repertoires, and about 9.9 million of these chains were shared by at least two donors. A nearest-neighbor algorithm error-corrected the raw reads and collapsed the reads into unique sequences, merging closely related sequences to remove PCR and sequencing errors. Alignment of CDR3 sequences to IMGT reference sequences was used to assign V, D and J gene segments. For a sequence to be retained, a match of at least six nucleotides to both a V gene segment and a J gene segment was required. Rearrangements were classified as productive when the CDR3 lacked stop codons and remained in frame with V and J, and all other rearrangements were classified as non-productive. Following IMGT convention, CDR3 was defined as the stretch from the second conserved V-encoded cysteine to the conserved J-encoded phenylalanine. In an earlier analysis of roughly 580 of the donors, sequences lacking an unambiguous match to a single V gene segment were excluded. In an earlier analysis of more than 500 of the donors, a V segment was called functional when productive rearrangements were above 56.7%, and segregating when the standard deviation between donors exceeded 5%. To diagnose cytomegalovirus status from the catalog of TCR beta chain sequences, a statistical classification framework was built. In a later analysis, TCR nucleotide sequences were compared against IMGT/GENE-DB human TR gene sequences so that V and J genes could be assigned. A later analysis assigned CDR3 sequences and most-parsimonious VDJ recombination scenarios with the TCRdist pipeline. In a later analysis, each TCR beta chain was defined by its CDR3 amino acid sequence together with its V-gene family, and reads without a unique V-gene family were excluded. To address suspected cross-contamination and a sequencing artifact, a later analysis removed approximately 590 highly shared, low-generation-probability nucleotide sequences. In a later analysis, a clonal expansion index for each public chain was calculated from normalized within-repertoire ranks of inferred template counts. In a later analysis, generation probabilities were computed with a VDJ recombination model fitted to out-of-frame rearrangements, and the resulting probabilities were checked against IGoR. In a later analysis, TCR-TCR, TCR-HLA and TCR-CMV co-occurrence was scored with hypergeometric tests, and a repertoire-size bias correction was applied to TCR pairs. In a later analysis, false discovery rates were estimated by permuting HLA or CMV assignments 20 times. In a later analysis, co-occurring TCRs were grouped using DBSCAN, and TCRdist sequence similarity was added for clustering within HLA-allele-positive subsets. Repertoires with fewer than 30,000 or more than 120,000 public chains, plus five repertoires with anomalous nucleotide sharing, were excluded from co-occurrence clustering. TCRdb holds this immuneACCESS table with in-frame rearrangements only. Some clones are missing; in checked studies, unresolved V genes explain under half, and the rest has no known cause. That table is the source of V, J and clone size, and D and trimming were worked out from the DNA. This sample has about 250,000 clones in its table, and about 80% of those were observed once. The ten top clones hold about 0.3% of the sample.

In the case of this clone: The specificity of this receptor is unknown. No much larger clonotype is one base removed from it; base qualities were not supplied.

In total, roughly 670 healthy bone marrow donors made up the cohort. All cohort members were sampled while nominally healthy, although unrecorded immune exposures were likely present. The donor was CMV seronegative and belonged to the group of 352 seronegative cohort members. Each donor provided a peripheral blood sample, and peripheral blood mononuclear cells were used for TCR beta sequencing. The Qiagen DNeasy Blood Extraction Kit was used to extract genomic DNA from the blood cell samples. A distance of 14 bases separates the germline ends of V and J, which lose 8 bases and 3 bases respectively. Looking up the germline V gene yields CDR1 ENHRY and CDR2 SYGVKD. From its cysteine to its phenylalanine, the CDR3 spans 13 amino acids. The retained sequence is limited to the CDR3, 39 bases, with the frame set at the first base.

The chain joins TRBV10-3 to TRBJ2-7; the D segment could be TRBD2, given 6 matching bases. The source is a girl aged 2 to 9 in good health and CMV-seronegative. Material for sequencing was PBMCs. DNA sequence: TGTGCCATCTGGAGGGAGGAGAACTACGAGCAGTACTTC. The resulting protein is CAIWREENYEQYF.